A selection of T cell receptor beta chains follows, all from one sample in a study of beta chain features in type 1 diabetes. The assay was immunoSEQ multiplex PCR, and TCRdb's table has in-frame clones only and misses some. This sample carries roughly 230,000 clones, about a tenth of them seen once, and the ten largest clones take approximately 0.017%. Sequenced input: naive CD4+ T cells from blood. These receptors came from a man aged 25-45 years with type 1 diabetes. The CDR3 runs from the conserved cysteine through the conserved F or W. The D gene is left open where the match is weak. The size of a clone is reported for some rows only, either as once, few or many, or as a class for expanded clones.

TRBD1 . TRBJ2-1 TRBV2 TGTGCCAGCAGGGATGGGACAGGACACTACAATGAGCAGTTCTTC CASRDGTGHYNEQFF
. few TRBJ2-2 TRBV30 TGTGCCTGGAGTGTCGGCGGGGAGCTGTTTTTT CAWSVGGELFF
TRBD2 few TRBJ2-3 TRBV9 TGTGCCAGCAGCGTCAATAGCGGGGGGGCCGGCACAGATACGCAGTATTTT CASSVNSGGAGTDTQYF
TRBD1 few TRBJ1-2 TRBV9 TGTGCCAGCAGCGTGGTTCCGGGACAGGGGGCGCAGGGCTACACCTTC CASSVVPGQGAQGYTF
. few TRBJ2-5 TRBV5-1 TGCGCCAGCAGCTCCCCCGGGACGGCGGGGGAGACCCAGTACTTC CASSSPGTAGETQYF
. few TRBJ2-2 TRBV25-1 TGTGCCAGCAGTCAGCCCGGGGGGAACACCGGGGAGCTGTTTTTT CASSQPGGNTGELFF
. few TRBJ2-2 TRBV7-8 TGTGCCAGCAGCAGGTCTAGGGGTCTCGGGGAGCTGTTTTTT CASSRSRGLGELFF
TRBD1 few TRBJ1-2 TRBV9 TGTGCCAGCAGCTCAGGGGGTTACTACGGCTACACCTTC CASSSGGYYGYTF
. . TRBJ1-1 TRBV27 TGTGCCAGCAGTTTTAAGGGGAGGACTGAAGCTTTCTTT CASSFKGRTEAFF
. . TRBJ2-3 TRBV10-1 TGCGCCAGCAGTCCGGAGAAACGCACAGATACGCAGTATTTT CASSPEKRTDTQYF
. few TRBJ2-6 TRBV6-1 TGTGCCAGCAGGTCCCGGGGGTATATGACCAACGTCCTGACTTTC CASRSRGYMTNVLTF
TRBD1 . TRBJ2-5 TRBV4-1 TGCGCCAGCAGCCAAGAAGGGGGCGCGCAGACCCAGTACTTC CASSQEGGAQTQYF
. . TRBJ1-1 TRBV5-4 TGTGCCAGCAGCCAAGACACGAACACTGAAGCTTTCTTT CASSQDTNTEAFF
TRBD1 . TRBJ1-4 TRBV28 TGTGCCAGCAGCCTACCGGGACAGGGGAATGAAAAACTGTTTTTT CASSLPGQGNEKLFF
. . TRBJ2-7 TRBV28 TGTGCCAGCAGGCCGGGGGACAGCTCCTACGAGCAGTACTTC CASRPGDSSYEQYF
. few TRBJ2-4 TRBV30 TGTGCCTGGAGAGGGGCGGGGAGCAAAAACATTCAGTACTTC CAWRGAGSKNIQYF
TRBD2 few TRBJ2-5 TRBV9 TGTGCCAGCAGCCCAGTCCGGGACTATGTGGAGACCCAGTACTTC CASSPVRDYVETQYF
TRBD2 . TRBJ2-7 TRBV19 TGTGCCAGTAGTATAATCCTAGCGGGGTCCTACGAGCAGTACTTC CASSIILAGSYEQYF
. . TRBJ2-1 TRBV19 TGTGCCAGTAAAGGGCAGCTAGGGAGCAATGAGCAGTTCTTC CASKGQLGSNEQFF
TRBD1 . TRBJ2-7 TRBV11-3 TGTGCCAGCAGCCCCGGGACAGGGGGAACCTACGAGCAGTACTTC CASSPGTGGTYEQYF
. few TRBJ2-2 TRBV19 TGTGCCAGTAGTATACAGGGCGCGAGGAACACCGGGGAGCTGTTTTTT CASSIQGARNTGELFF
TRBD1 few TRBJ2-7 TRBV9 TGTGCCAGCAGCGTAGGAAGGGGGCAGAGCTCCTACGAGCAGTACTTC CASSVGRGQSSYEQYF
. . TRBJ1-2 TRBV9 TGTGCCAGCAGCGTAGCTGTTAACTATGGCTACACCTTC CASSVAVNYGYTF
TRBD1 few TRBJ2-2 TRBV25-1 TGTGCCAGCAGTGAATCCGGGACAGGGAACACCGGGGAGCTGTTTTTT CASSESGTGNTGELFF
. few TRBJ1-2 TRBV30 TGTGCCTGGCAGAGGCCGAGGGGCTACACCTTC CAWQRPRGYTF
. . TRBJ2-1 TRBV29-1 TGCAGCGTTGGACATACCCCATACAATGAGCAGTTCTTC CSVGHTPYNEQFF
. . TRBJ1-1 TRBV7-9 TGTGCCAGCAGCCCTACAGGGATCACTGAAGCTTTCTTT CASSPTGITEAFF
. few TRBJ1-2 TRBV5-1 TGCGCCAGCAGCTTGGATTTAGAACCATATGGCTACACCTTC CASSLDLEPYGYTF
. few TRBJ1-2 TRBV5-1 TGCGCCAGCAGCTTGGACGGCAGGAATGGCTACACCTTC CASSLDGRNGYTF
TRBD2 few TRBJ2-3 TRBV5-4 TGTGCCAGCAGACCCGGGACTAGCGGGGGCACAGATACGCAGTATTTT CASRPGTSGGTDTQYF
. . TRBJ1-1 TRBV6-5 TGTGCCAGCAGTTACGGGAGATCCGGCACTGAAGCTTTCTTT CASSYGRSGTEAFF
. few TRBJ2-7 TRBV1 TGCACCAGCAGCCAGGCGGACGGGGGCTCCTACGAGCAGTACTTC CTSSQADGGSYEQYF
. . TRBJ2-3 TRBV14 TGTGCCAGCAGCCAAGAGGGCAGGGGAATAGATACGCAGTATTTT CASSQEGRGIDTQYF
. . TRBJ2-7 TRBV20-1 TGCAGTGCTAGAGTCGGAGGACAGCAGTACTTC CSARVGGQQYF
TRBD2 few TRBJ2-7 TRBV7-3 TGTGCCAGCAGCTTAATGGGGACTAGTGGTGAGCAGTACTTC CASSLMGTSGEQYF